The clone carrying this T cell receptor (beta chain) was counted a single time. Its specificity is not known. The data stem from a study of T cell repertoires in cytomegalovirus infection. Study summary: Shared public TCR beta signatures pointed to both CMV infection and a matching HLA type. Study-wide findings and caveats: Within the response measured ex vivo, HLA-C-restricted CMV-specific TCR beta clonotypes were dominant.

Each CDR3 protein gets one entry after TCRdb re-called the reads with MiXCR. The sample contains some 390,000 distinct CDR3 sequences, 15% to 20% of which appear only once. CDR3 size: 13 residues. V shed 6 bases, J shed 9 bases, and the junction held 8 bases outside the gene matches. Looked up from germline, CDR1 is MNHNS and CDR2 is SASEGT. The sequencing sample was made of PBMCs. The chain couples TRBV6-1 to TRBJ2-1; 7 bases align to TRBD2. The TCR was taken from a human donor in good health (CMV status not recorded). Some clones in this sample may be carry-over from other donors' samples. CDR3 region: CASSYRLASEQFF. CDR3 DNA: TGTGCCAGCAGCTACAGACTAGCCAGTGAGCAGTTCTTC.